The rows below give T cell receptor beta chains drawn from one sample of a study of cytomegalovirus exposure and HLA in healthy donors. The protocol was immunoSEQ multiplex PCR, while the TCRdb copy is restricted to in-frame clones and leaves out a portion. This table holds about 150,000 clones, 65% to 80% found once. Sequencing was carried out using PBMCs. Receptors were obtained from a woman between 35 and 50 years old in good health and CMV-seronegative. Each CDR3 is given with its conserved first and last residue. The order of the fields is D gene, clone size, J gene, V gene, CDR3 protein, CDR3 DNA. D genes are given only for firm matches. Size is stated for part of the rows, as once, few or many counts, or as a class when the clone is expanded.

D gene: TRBD2
clone size: once
J gene: TRBJ2-5
V gene: TRBV6-5
CDR3 protein: CASSYFGGGDQETQYF
CDR3 DNA: TGTGCCAGCAGTTACTTCGGCGGGGGGGACCAAGAGACCCAGTACTTC

D gene: NA
clone size: NA
J gene: TRBJ1-1
V gene: TRBV6-6
CDR3 protein: CASSYSRGLNTEAFF
CDR3 DNA: TGTGCCAGCAGTTACTCGAGAGGTTTGAACACTGAAGCTTTCTTT

D gene: TRBD1
clone size: few
J gene: TRBJ2-7
V gene: TRBV29-1
CDR3 protein: CSALSTGAVEQYF
CDR3 DNA: TGCAGCGCCCTGTCGACAGGGGCGGTCGAGCAGTACTTC

D gene: NA
clone size: NA
J gene: TRBJ1-5
V gene: TRBV28
CDR3 protein: CASTVEEQPQHF
CDR3 DNA: TGTGCCAGCACCGTAGAGGAGCAGCCCCAGCATTTT

D gene: NA
clone size: NA
J gene: TRBJ2-2
V gene: TRBV10-3
CDR3 protein: CAISEKSGHTGELFF
CDR3 DNA: TGTGCCATCAGTGAGAAGAGTGGACATACCGGGGAGCTGTTTTTT

D gene: TRBD1
clone size: NA
J gene: TRBJ1-2
V gene: TRBV5-1
CDR3 protein: CASSPGQGAGGYTF
CDR3 DNA: TGCGCCAGCAGCCCCGGACAGGGGGCGGGTGGCTACACCTTC

D gene: TRBD1
clone size: NA
J gene: TRBJ1-1
V gene: TRBV27
CDR3 protein: CASSLPGGTEAFF
CDR3 DNA: TGTGCCAGCAGTCTTCCAGGGGGCACTGAAGCTTTCTTT

D gene: NA
clone size: NA
J gene: TRBJ1-1
V gene: TRBV15
CDR3 protein: CATSRVGGGEAFF
CDR3 DNA: TGTGCCACCAGCAGAGTGGGGGGGGGTGAAGCTTTCTTT

D gene: TRBD1
clone size: once
J gene: TRBJ2-7
V gene: TRBV7-2
CDR3 protein: CASSLTGAYEQYF
CDR3 DNA: TGTGCCAGCAGTCTGACAGGGGCCTACGAGCAGTACTTC

D gene: TRBD1
clone size: NA
J gene: TRBJ2-5
V gene: TRBV6-6
CDR3 protein: CASSSFRDRGRETQYF
CDR3 DNA: TGTGCCAGCAGTTCTTTCCGGGACAGGGGGCGTGAGACCCAGTACTTC

D gene: NA
clone size: NA
J gene: TRBJ1-2
V gene: TRBV19
CDR3 protein: CASSSPIQGTTF
CDR3 DNA: TGTGCCAGTAGTAGCCCCATCCAGGGAACCACCTTC

D gene: NA
clone size: NA
J gene: TRBJ1-1
V gene: TRBV4-2
CDR3 protein: CASSQAGVGEMNTEAFF
CDR3 DNA: TGTGCCAGCAGCCAAGCTGGGGTAGGGGAAATGAACACTGAAGCTTTCTTT

D gene: NA
clone size: NA
J gene: TRBJ1-2
V gene: TRBV4-1
CDR3 protein: CASSQDGREFNYGYTF
CDR3 DNA: TGCGCCAGCAGCCAAGATGGGCGGGAATTTAACTATGGCTACACCTTC

D gene: NA
clone size: NA
J gene: TRBJ2-2
V gene: TRBV27
CDR3 protein: CASSVVFGLNTGELFF
CDR3 DNA: TGTGCCAGCAGTGTGGTCTTTGGCTTAAACACCGGGGAGCTGTTTTTT

D gene: NA
clone size: NA
J gene: TRBJ2-6
V gene: TRBV5-1
CDR3 protein: CASSFRERSGANVLTF
CDR3 DNA: TGCGCCAGCAGCTTCAGGGAAAGGTCCGGGGCCAACGTCCTGACTTTC

D gene: TRBD2
clone size: once
J gene: TRBJ2-3
V gene: TRBV4-1
CDR3 protein: CASSHSKRGGNTDTQYF
CDR3 DNA: TGCGCCAGCAGCCATTCAAAGCGGGGGGGTAACACAGATACGCAGTATTTT

D gene: TRBD1
clone size: NA
J gene: TRBJ1-2
V gene: TRBV19
CDR3 protein: CASSILDRVALRYGYTF
CDR3 DNA: TGTGCCAGTAGTATCTTAGACAGGGTTGCCCTCCGCTATGGCTACACCTTC

D gene: TRBD1
clone size: NA
J gene: TRBJ1-5
V gene: TRBV7-8
CDR3 protein: CASSLGQGLDQPQHF
CDR3 DNA: TGTGCCAGCAGCTTAGGACAGGGCCTGGATCAGCCCCAGCATTTT

D gene: TRBD1
clone size: NA
J gene: TRBJ2-1
V gene: TRBV6-6
CDR3 protein: CASSKGGTGAYNEQFF
CDR3 DNA: TGTGCCAGCAGTAAGGGTGGGACAGGGGCTTACAATGAGCAGTTCTTC

D gene: NA
clone size: NA
J gene: TRBJ1-1
V gene: TRBV30
CDR3 protein: CAWSFRDFAEAFF
CDR3 DNA: TGTGCCTGGAGCTTCCGGGACTTTGCTGAAGCTTTCTTT

D gene: TRBD2
clone size: NA
J gene: TRBJ2-7
V gene: TRBV27
CDR3 protein: CASSLWGGNEQYF
CDR3 DNA: TGTGCCAGCAGTTTATGGGGAGGGAACGAGCAGTACTTC

D gene: TRBD1
clone size: NA
J gene: TRBJ1-4
V gene: TRBV6-5
CDR3 protein: CASSSGTGVEKLFF
CDR3 DNA: TGTGCCAGCAGTTCCGGGACAGGGGTTGAAAAACTGTTTTTT

D gene: NA
clone size: NA
J gene: TRBJ2-4
V gene: TRBV5-4
CDR3 protein: CASSLDPVSGIQYF
CDR3 DNA: TGTGCCAGCAGCTTAGACCCGGTTTCAGGCATTCAGTACTTC

D gene: NA
clone size: once
J gene: TRBJ1-5
V gene: TRBV7-2
CDR3 protein: CASSLASGGSNQPQHF
CDR3 DNA: TGTGCCAGCAGCTTAGCCTCCGGGGGGAGCAATCAGCCCCAGCATTTT

D gene: NA
clone size: NA
J gene: TRBJ2-2
V gene: TRBV18
CDR3 protein: CASSDGLFPTGELFF
CDR3 DNA: TGTGCCAGCTCGGATGGACTTTTCCCCACCGGGGAGCTGTTTTTT

D gene: TRBD1
clone size: few
J gene: TRBJ1-4
V gene: TRBV4-1
CDR3 protein: CASSQEIPGTGYEKLFF
CDR3 DNA: TGCGCCAGCAGCCAAGAAATACCCGGGACAGGGTATGAAAAACTGTTTTTT

D gene: NA
clone size: NA
J gene: TRBJ1-1
V gene: TRBV11-2
CDR3 protein: CASSLLGAMNTEAFF
CDR3 DNA: TGTGCCAGCAGCTTGTTGGGGGCCATGAACACTGAAGCTTTCTTT

D gene: TRBD1
clone size: once
J gene: TRBJ2-7
V gene: TRBV5-1
CDR3 protein: CASSSRTGVSEQYF
CDR3 DNA: TGCGCCAGCAGCTCGCGGACAGGGGTCTCCGAGCAGTACTTC

D gene: NA
clone size: NA
J gene: TRBJ2-1
V gene: TRBV9
CDR3 protein: CASSLSLPPEQFF
CDR3 DNA: TGTGCCAGCAGCCTCTCGCTACCCCCCGAGCAGTTCTTC

D gene: NA
clone size: NA
J gene: TRBJ1-1
V gene: TRBV2
CDR3 protein: CASSELERGTEAFF
CDR3 DNA: TGTGCCAGCAGTGAACTTGAGAGGGGGACTGAAGCTTTCTTT

D gene: NA
clone size: NA
J gene: TRBJ2-7
V gene: TRBV12-5
CDR3 protein: CASGLSNEQYF
CDR3 DNA: TGTGCTAGTGGTTTATCCAACGAGCAGTACTTC

D gene: TRBD1
clone size: NA
J gene: TRBJ2-2
V gene: TRBV28
CDR3 protein: CASRLQGLSKGGELFF
CDR3 DNA: TGTGCCAGCAGATTACAGGGGCTTTCAAAGGGCGGGGAGCTGTTTTTT

D gene: NA
clone size: NA
J gene: TRBJ2-2
V gene: TRBV7-9
CDR3 protein: CASSLEGRVRSIGELFF
CDR3 DNA: TGTGCCAGCAGCTTAGAGGGGCGAGTGCGCAGTATCGGGGAGCTGTTTTTT

D gene: NA
clone size: once
J gene: TRBJ2-7
V gene: TRBV20-1
CDR3 protein: CSVETAYEQYF
CDR3 DNA: TGCAGTGTTGAGACAGCGTACGAGCAGTACTTC

D gene: NA
clone size: NA
J gene: TRBJ2-1
V gene: TRBV6-1
CDR3 protein: CASSGGVREQFF
CDR3 DNA: TGTGCCAGCAGTGGGGGGGTTAGGGAGCAGTTCTTC

D gene: NA
clone size: NA
J gene: TRBJ1-3
V gene: TRBV5-8
CDR3 protein: CASSPPWGSPSGNTIYF
CDR3 DNA: TGTGCCAGCAGCCCGCCATGGGGCTCACCTTCGGGAAACACCATATATTTT

D gene: NA
clone size: NA
J gene: TRBJ2-1
V gene: TRBV5-6
CDR3 protein: CASSAGASPYNEQFF
CDR3 DNA: TGTGCCAGCAGCGCGGGGGCTTCCCCCTACAATGAGCAGTTCTTC

D gene: NA
clone size: few
J gene: TRBJ1-1
V gene: TRBV7-6
CDR3 protein: CASSLSGMNTEAFF
CDR3 DNA: TGTGCCAGCAGCTTATCCGGTATGAACACTGAAGCTTTCTTT

D gene: NA
clone size: NA
J gene: TRBJ2-6
V gene: TRBV5-6
CDR3 protein: CASSLQAGANVLTF
CDR3 DNA: TGTGCCAGCAGCTTACAAGCTGGGGCCAACGTCCTGACTTTC

D gene: NA
clone size: NA
J gene: TRBJ1-3
V gene: TRBV6-5
CDR3 protein: CASGRVFSGNTIYF
CDR3 DNA: TGTGCCAGTGGGCGGGTCTTTTCTGGAAACACCATATATTTT